This T cell receptor beta chain was recorded in a study of T cell responses to AZD1222 COVID-19 vaccine. Concerning this clone itself: The antigen remains unidentified.

Profiling relied on immunoSEQ multiplex PCR, and the TCRdb table lists in-frame clones only, not all of them. Of about 160,000 clones in the sample, approximately 90% are singletons; the top ten hold 4% to 5.5%. General observations from the study: Close to half of spike-specific TCRs reportedly recognize unmutated variant regions.

The germline V gene encodes CDR1 LGHDT and CDR2 YNNKEL (reference sequence). The CDR3 consists of 14 residues. Trimming took off 0 bases at V and 3 bases at J, with 9 bases between the two ends. This specimen consisted of peripheral blood, obtained on day 0 of MenACWY control vaccination. This receptor was obtained from an adult in good health. The chain recombines TRBV3-1 (or the pseudogene TRBV3-2) with TRBJ2-7, with D unclear. CDR3: CASSQDPRDYEQYF. In nucleotides, the CDR3 is TGTGCCAGCAGCCAAGATCCAAGAGACTACGAGCAGTACTTC.